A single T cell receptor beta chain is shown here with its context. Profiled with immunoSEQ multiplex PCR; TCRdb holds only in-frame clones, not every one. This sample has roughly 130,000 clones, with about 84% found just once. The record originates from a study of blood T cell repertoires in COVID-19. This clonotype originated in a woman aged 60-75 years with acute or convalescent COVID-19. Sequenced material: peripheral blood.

The CDR3 nucleotides are TGTGCCAGCAGTTTCGGGGGGAAGGATTCACCCCTCCACTTT. It yields the protein CASSFGGKDSPLHF. The chain couples TRBV27 to TRBJ1-6, with a tentative D call TRBD1 (5 bases). The germline gives CDR1 MNHEY, CDR2 SMNVEV (reference sequence). There are 14 residues in the CDR3. V was pared by 3 bases and J by 8 bases, with 11 bases between.